Listed below are T cell receptor beta chains from one sample, sequenced in a study of shared clonotypes between healthy human individuals. Produced via immunoSEQ multiplex PCR; TCRdb's table is partial and in-frame only. The data show about 980,000 clones, with less than 85% seen just once and nearly 1.5% held by the top ten. Material for sequencing was memory CD4+ T cells sorted from blood. Every receptor here comes from a man aged 18 to 29 in good health. CDR3s include the opening cysteine and the closing phenylalanine or tryptophan.

TRBJ2-5,17,TRBV7-2,CASSSGTSGVPQETQYF
TRBJ2-1,16,TRBV10-3,CAISEGYRGSPNEQFF
TRBJ1-5,18,TRBV4-2,CASSQGGATGQGTQPQHF
TRBJ2-7,16,TRBV28,CASSLPPGVGPYEQYF
TRBJ1-4,14,TRBV5-1,CASSPDSINEKLFF
TRBJ1-1,15,TRBV9,CASSVGGGFRTEAFF
TRBJ2-3,18,TRBV7-2,CASSLGPQGLAREDTQYF
TRBJ2-1,15,TRBV7-2,CASSPIAGALNEQFF
TRBJ2-2,15,TRBV10-3,CAISESREGTGELFF
TRBJ1-2,18,TRBV6-1,CASSEVTVGTPSNYGYTF
TRBJ2-7,15,TRBV28,CASSLPAGSSYEQYF
TRBJ1-1,14,TRBV7-2,CASSLGPARGEAFF
TRBJ2-7,15,TRBV11-1,CASSFDRLSSYEQYF
TRBJ1-5,12,TRBV30,CAWSGERGTQHF
TRBJ2-5,17,TRBV10-2,CASSGGLAGGYQETQYF
TRBJ2-7,18,TRBV11-2,CASSLESRTSGPSYEQYF
TRBJ2-3,14,TRBV27,CASSLSWGSDTQYF
TRBJ1-5,17,TRBV28,CASSRQGLGNLGQPQHF
TRBJ2-1,15,TRBV5-4,CASSPGLGSYNEQFF
TRBJ1-5,14,TRBV19,CASTLSGINQPQHF
TRBJ2-5,15,TRBV28,CASSPRRDIQETQYF
TRBJ2-7,13,TRBV10-1,CASSKGRDYEQYF
TRBJ2-7,15,TRBV28,CASSSTGGASYEQYF
TRBJ2-2,16,TRBV7-2,CASSPTGGLSTGELFF
TRBJ2-3,18,TRBV5-5,CASSLTSGGAYGTDTQYF
TRBJ2-7,14,TRBV7-9,CASSSPGSTYEQYF
TRBJ1-1,13,TRBV18,CASWKGGNTEAFF
TRBJ2-1,16,TRBV11-2,CASSPPPSRDYNEQFF
TRBJ1-6,14,TRBV6-5,CASSDGRNNSPLHF
TRBJ1-3,16,TRBV9,CASSSQGSGLGNTIYF
TRBJ1-1,13,TRBV10-2,CASTGQPNTEAFF
TRBJ1-2,13,TRBV28,CASSTRGNYGYTF
TRBJ1-2,15,TRBV5-4,CASSLPQQGFYGYTF
TRBJ1-2,11,TRBV18,CASSFSYGYTF
TRBJ1-2,11,TRBV30,CAWATQGGYTF
TRBJ1-6,16,TRBV30,CAWSGQGGSYNSPLHF
TRBJ1-4,15,TRBV10-2,CASSYDRGSLRKLFF
TRBJ2-1,12,TRBV29-1,CSVEDGTREQFF
TRBJ1-1,15,TRBV19,CASSTRDRRNTEAFF
TRBJ2-7,14,TRBV9,CASSPRTDSYEQYF
TRBJ2-3,13,TRBV6-4,CASSPNLADTQYF
TRBJ1-5,14,TRBV29-1,CSVRSKGSNQPQHF
TRBJ2-4,14,TRBV28,CASRPGHRGDIQYF
TRBJ2-7,14,TRBV19,CASSIQAGGGEQYF
TRBJ2-7,12,TRBV9,CASSVGVREQYF
TRBJ1-1,14,TRBV6-5,CASRNQLGGSEAFF
TRBJ1-4,14,TRBV30,CAWSVGPPNEKLFF
TRBJ2-5,11,TRBV6-1,CASSASETQYF
TRBJ2-1,14,TRBV28,CASSLRGWSNEQFF
TRBJ1-4,14,TRBV4-1,CASRQVGGSEKLFF
TRBJ2-3,11,TRBV6-1,CASSRRDTQYF
TRBJ1-2,15,TRBV28,CASSLGGVANYGYTF
TRBJ2-5,15,TRBV28,CASSLWDGGGETQYF
TRBJ2-7,15,TRBV4-2,CASSPGQGSSYEQYF
TRBJ1-2,14,TRBV7-8,CASSFYKENYGYTF
TRBJ2-1,11,TRBV10-3,CAVEQYNEQFF
TRBJ2-5,16,TRBV5-4,CASSLGGKGGEQTQYF
TRBJ1-1,15,TRBV5-1,CASSLVSGQNTEAFF
TRBJ2-5,15,TRBV30,CAWSLAGAIQETQYF
TRBJ2-2,15,TRBV27,CASSLGDYSTGELFF